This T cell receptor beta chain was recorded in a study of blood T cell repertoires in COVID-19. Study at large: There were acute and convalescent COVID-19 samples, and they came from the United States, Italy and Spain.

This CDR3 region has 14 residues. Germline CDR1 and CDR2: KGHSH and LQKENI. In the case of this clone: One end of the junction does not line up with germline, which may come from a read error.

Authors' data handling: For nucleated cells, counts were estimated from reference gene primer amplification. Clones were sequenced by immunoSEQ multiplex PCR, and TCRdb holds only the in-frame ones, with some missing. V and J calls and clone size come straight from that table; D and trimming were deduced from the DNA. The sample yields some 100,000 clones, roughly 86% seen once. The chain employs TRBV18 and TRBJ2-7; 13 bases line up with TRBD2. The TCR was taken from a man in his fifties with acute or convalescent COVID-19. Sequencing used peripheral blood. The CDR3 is CASSPPGLAGPARF. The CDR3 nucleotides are TGTGCCAGCTCACCACCGGGACTAGCGGGACCTGCTCGTTTC. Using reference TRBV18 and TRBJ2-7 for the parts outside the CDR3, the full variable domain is NAGVMQNPRHLVRRRGQEARLRCSPMKGHSHVYWYRQLPEEGLKFMVYLQKENIIDESGMPKERFSAEFPKEGPSILRIQQVVRGDSAAYFCASSPPGLAGPARFGPGTRLTVT.